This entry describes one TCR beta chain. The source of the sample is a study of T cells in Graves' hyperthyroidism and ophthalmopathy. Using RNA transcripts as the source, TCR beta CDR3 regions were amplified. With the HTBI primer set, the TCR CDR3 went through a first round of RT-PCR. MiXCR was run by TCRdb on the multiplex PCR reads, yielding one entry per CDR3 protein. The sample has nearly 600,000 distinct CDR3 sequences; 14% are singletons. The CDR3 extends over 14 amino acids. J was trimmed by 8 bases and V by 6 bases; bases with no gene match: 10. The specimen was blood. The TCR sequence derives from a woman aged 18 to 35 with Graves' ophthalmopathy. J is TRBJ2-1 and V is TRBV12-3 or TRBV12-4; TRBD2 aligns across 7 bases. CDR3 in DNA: TGTGCCAGCAGCTACGGACTAGAATCGTATGAGCAGTTCTTC. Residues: CASSYGLESYEQFF.